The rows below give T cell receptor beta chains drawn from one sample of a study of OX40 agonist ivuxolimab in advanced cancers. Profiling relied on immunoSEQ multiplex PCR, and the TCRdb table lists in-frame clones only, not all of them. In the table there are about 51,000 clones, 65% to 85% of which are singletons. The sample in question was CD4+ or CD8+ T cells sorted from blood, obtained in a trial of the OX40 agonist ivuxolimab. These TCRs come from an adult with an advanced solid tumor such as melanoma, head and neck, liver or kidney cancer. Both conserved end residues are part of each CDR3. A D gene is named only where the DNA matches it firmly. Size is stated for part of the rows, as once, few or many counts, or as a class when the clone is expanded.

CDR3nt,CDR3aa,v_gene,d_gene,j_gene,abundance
TGTGCCAGCAGCTCTCGGGCTCCGGGGCCTATAATCGGGGAGCTGTTTTTT,CASSSRAPGPIIGELFF,TRBV7-8,.,TRBJ2-2,once
TGTGCCAGCTCAGCGTCAGGGTCCGAGACCCAGTACTTC,CASSASGSETQYF,TRBV18,.,TRBJ2-5,.
TGTGCCAGCAGTGAAACCAGGCCCCCCGGGGAGCTGTTTTTT,CASSETRPPGELFF,TRBV2,.,TRBJ2-2,.
TGTGCCAGCAGCACTAGGGACAGAGGGCACGAGCAGTACTTC,CASSTRDRGHEQYF,TRBV9,TRBD1,TRBJ2-7,.
TGTGCCAGCAGCGATTGGACAACTGTGGAGACCCAGTACTTC,CASSDWTTVETQYF,TRBV2,.,TRBJ2-5,.
TGCGCCAGCAGTGACCCGGGACTAGCGAAAAGCTCCTACGAGCAGTACTTC,CASSDPGLAKSSYEQYF,TRBV10-2,TRBD2,TRBJ2-7,.
TGTGCCAGCAGCTTAGAAATCTCTCAGCCCCAGCATTTT,CASSLEISQPQHF,TRBV11-2,.,TRBJ1-5,.
TGTGCCAGCTCACCGACACGGACCTACGAGCAGTACTTC,CASSPTRTYEQYF,TRBV18,.,TRBJ2-7,.
TGTGCCAGCAGCTTGAACAGTAGAAGCAATCAGCCCCAGCATTTT,CASSLNSRSNQPQHF,TRBV5-6,.,TRBJ1-5,.
TGTGCCAGCAGCCCGACAGGGAATTCACCCCTCCACTTT,CASSPTGNSPLHF,TRBV28,TRBD1,TRBJ1-6,few
TGCAGCGCCGAAGGGCAAGGAGGGGCTGAAGCTTTCTTT,CSAEGQGGAEAFF,TRBV29-1,.,TRBJ1-1,.
TGTGCCAGCAGTTTTCTCGGGGTTAACTCTGGAAACACCATATATTTT,CASSFLGVNSGNTIYF,TRBV28,.,TRBJ1-3,few
TGTGCCAGCAGCGTAGGGGCGGTAGCTTACAATGAGCAGTTCTTC,CASSVGAVAYNEQFF,TRBV9,.,TRBJ2-1,.
TGTGCCAGCAGCCCGTTACGGGACAGGGGCTACGAGCAGTACTTC,CASSPLRDRGYEQYF,TRBV28,TRBD1,TRBJ2-7,few
TGTGCCAGCAGTCTGGGGGGGGCTGGGGCCAACGTCCTGACTTTC,CASSLGGAGANVLTF,TRBV5-4,TRBD2,TRBJ2-6,.
TGTGCCAGCAGTCGGACTGTATACGAGCAGTACTTC,CASSRTVYEQYF,TRBV6-6,.,TRBJ2-7,.
TGTGCCAGCAGGCTAGTAGTCGCAGATACGCAGTATTTT,CASRLVVADTQYF,TRBV6-5,.,TRBJ2-3,medium-sized
TGTGCCAGCAGCGTGAGGGGGACCCACAATGAGCAGTTCTTC,CASSVRGTHNEQFF,TRBV2,.,TRBJ2-1,.
TGTGCCAGCAGCTTTAGTTCCCGACAGGGAAATTCACCCCTCCACTTT,CASSFSSRQGNSPLHF,TRBV7-2,TRBD1,TRBJ1-6,.
TGTGCCAGCAGTGAAGCGGTGGACAGGTACTCTGGAAACACCATATATTTT,CASSEAVDRYSGNTIYF,TRBV6-1,TRBD1,TRBJ1-3,.
TGCGCCAGCAGCTTGGCCGGCGACCTCACTGAAGCTTTCTTT,CASSLAGDLTEAFF,TRBV5-1,.,TRBJ1-1,.
TGCGCCAGCAGCCACGGTTGGGGGGAAGAGACCCAGTACTTC,CASSHGWGEETQYF,TRBV5-1,.,TRBJ2-5,once
TGCGCCAGCAGCTTGGACAAGCTGAGCGGAAACACCATATATTTT,CASSLDKLSGNTIYF,TRBV5-1,.,TRBJ1-3,.
TGCGCCAGCAGCGAACCAAGGACAGGGGGGTTTCAAGAGACCCAGTACTTC,CASSEPRTGGFQETQYF,TRBV5-1,TRBD1,TRBJ2-5,.
TGTGCCTGGAGTAGCCAGATAGTGCAACTCTTC,CAWSSQIVQLF,TRBV30,.,TRBJ2-1,once
TGTGCCAGCGAAACTGGGGCTAACGTTGAAGCTTTCTTT,CASETGANVEAFF,TRBV28,.,TRBJ1-1,once
TGCGCCAGCAGCTTTCGGGGGACCACCGGGGAGCTGTTTTTT,CASSFRGTTGELFF,TRBV5-1,.,TRBJ2-2,.
TGTGCCAGCAGCGTTACAGGGGCTGACGAGCAGTACTTC,CASSVTGADEQYF,TRBV5-6,TRBD1,TRBJ2-7,.
TGTGCTAGCAGCTTAGACTACGGGCCCGCATTCGAGCAGTACTTC,CASSLDYGPAFEQYF,TRBV7-7,.,TRBJ2-7,.
TGTGCCAGCAGGGTACTAGCGGGGAGACCTGGCACAGATACGCAGTATTTT,CASRVLAGRPGTDTQYF,TRBV11-2,TRBD2,TRBJ2-3,.
TGTGCCAGCAGCTTGGGCTTACGCTGGGGAGCAGGGGAGCAGTTCTTC,CASSLGLRWGAGEQFF,TRBV5-4,.,TRBJ2-1,.
TGCGCCAGCAGCCAAGGGGGCGAAGATACGCAGTATTTT,CASSQGGEDTQYF,TRBV4-1,.,TRBJ2-3,.
TGTGCCACCAGCAGAGTCGGGTTCGGGCAATTGAACACTGAAGCTTTCTTT,CATSRVGFGQLNTEAFF,TRBV15,.,TRBJ1-1,.
TGTGCCAGTAGCCCACAGGGCCCCGGGGAAAAACTGTTTTTT,CASSPQGPGEKLFF,TRBV19,.,TRBJ1-4,.
TGTGCCAGCAGTTCGGGACGGAGGAACTCCTACGAGCAGTACTTC,CASSSGRRNSYEQYF,TRBV28,.,TRBJ2-7,few